This T cell receptor (beta chain) was captured in a study of CD8+ T cells in alopecia areata. About the study: The drug, oral tofacitinib, was given to treated patients at 5 to 10 mg twice daily. Study observations and caveats: Mice gave a clearer picture of TCR sharing than patients did, possibly for HLA-related reasons. Affected scalp, especially in alopecia totalis/universalis, had a higher clonality than normal scalp did.

Concerning this clone: Its antigen is currently unknown.

Sequencing templates came from extracted RNA that was reverse transcribed into cDNA. Method: immunoSEQ multiplex PCR; TCRdb's copy keeps in-frame clones and lacks some. The data hold 150,000 to 200,000 clones, with just under 60% observed a single time. V shed 3 bases and J 5 bases; nucleotides not matched to a gene: 9. This CDR3 is 16 amino acids long. Germline CDR1 MGHDK, CDR2 SYGVNS. A FACSAria was used to sort CD4+ and CD8+ T cells. These cells came from PBMCs. Sequencing was performed on CD4+ T cells sorted from blood, taken at week 0. The genes are TRBV25-1 and TRBJ2-5; 10 nucleotides line up with TRBD1. The sequence was collected from a human donor with alopecia areata. CDR3 sequence reads: CASSDSGTGVRETQYF. The CDR3 region has the DNA TGTGCCAGCAGTGACTCCGGGACAGGGGTTCGGGAGACCCAGTACTTC.